This TCR beta chain stems from a study of cytomegalovirus exposure and HLA in healthy donors. General study findings and limits: In a later analysis, an Asian-associated ancestry cluster reportedly showed fewer N-insertions than the roughly 690-donor mean. A missense DCLRE1C variant was associated with V- and J-gene trimming of TCR beta chains in a later analysis, and an independent cohort replicated the association.

With respect to this clone: Its antigen is unidentified.

CDR3 length: 16 amino acids. V shed 5 bases and J shed 0 bases, with 13 bases lying between them. Germline V gene lookup returns CDR1 MDHEN and CDR2 SYDVKM. The PCR had 60 Vbeta and 13 Jbeta primers. The repertoire was sequenced with immunoSEQ multiplex PCR; TCRdb's copy has only in-frame clones and lacks some. The sample gives some 250,000 clones, around 76% of which show up once; around 5% is in the top ten. The chain has TRBV28 and TRBJ1-4, with a possible D match to TRBD1 (5 bases). The receptor was derived from a woman in her 40s in good health and CMV-seropositive. The source material was PBMCs. CDR3 DNA: TGTGCCAGCAGTCCCCGGACACTCACAACTAATGAAAAACTGTTTTTT. This gives the protein CASSPRTLTTNEKLFF.